This T cell receptor (beta chain) was captured by sequencing in a study of T-cell reconstitution after alpha-beta-depleted transplantation in children (dated by TCRdb to 2015 to 2016). At the level of the whole study: Using TCR repertoire profiling, the study quantitatively followed how T-cell immune reconstitution unfolded in children after TCRalphabeta/CD19-depleted allogeneic hematopoietic cell transplantation.

The germline V gene supplies CDR1 SGHTA and CDR2 FQGNSA. CDR3 length: 15 amino acids, cysteine to phenylalanine. The entry retains the CDR3 DNA only, 45 bases that are in frame from base 1. V and J are truncated by 5 bases and 2 bases respectively, leaving an intervening sequence of 14 bases. The receptor library was made with PCR. The run used an Illumina HiSeq 2500. Molecular barcoding was employed in the preparation of TCR libraries, with unique molecular identifiers being used to normalize TCRbeta repertoire quantification. The public reads were reanalyzed by TCRdb: fastp trimming at Q25, MiXCR alignment, in-frame beta chains only. Each record represents a unique CDR3 protein, reported with the most common genes and DNA among its rows. Across this sample there are 200,000 to 300,000 distinct CDR3 sequences, with 12% seen only once. Approximately 2.9% of the sample is taken by the ten largest. This clonotype was observed at least ten times. Its antigen is unknown. The sample holds no much larger clone one base away, and base qualities are not on file.

Here the chain combines TRBV7-2 and TRBJ2-3; the D segment could be TRBD2, given 6 matching bases. This specimen was PBMCs from the stem cell graft donor, taken from the stem cell graft. This sequence was found in a human donor who donated a stem cell graft to a child with acute lymphoblastic leukemia. This receptor carries the CDR3 CASSPGTLNTDTQYF. The sequenced DNA: TGTGCCAGCAGCCCCGGGACTCTGAACACAGATACGCAGTATTTT. Supplemented by the reference TRBV7-2 and TRBJ2-3 proteins around the CDR3, the complete variable domain is GAGVSQSPSNKVTEKGKDVELRCDPISGHTALYWYRQSLGQGLEFLIYFQGNSAPDKSGLPSDRFSAERTGGSVSTLTIQRTQQEDSAVYLCASSPGTLNTDTQYFGPGTRLTVL.